The TCR beta chain under discussion was sequenced for a study of blood T cell repertoires in COVID-19. As for the study in general: From the United States, Italy and Spain came samples of acute and convalescent COVID-19. Sample material is recorded as cDNA or gDNA derived from T cells, B-cell-depleted T cells, or PBMCs.

Original methodology: Counts of nucleated cells, estimated from reference gene primer amplification, were obtained. Generated by immunoSEQ multiplex PCR, the TCRdb table keeps only in-frame clones and is missing some. That table supplies the V and J calls and clone size; D and trimming were determined from the DNA. The sample shows roughly 70,000 clones, 75% to 95% of them seen only once. With 5 bases removed from V and 10 bases from J, the gap between germline ends came to 9 bases. Germline CDR1 reads SGHVS; CDR2 reads FQNEAQ. The CDR3 is 11 residues long. The chain carries TRBV7-8 and TRBJ2-1, with D possibly TRBD2 on 5 matching bases. This clonotype was sampled from a human donor with active COVID-19. The donor label of this sample is uncertain. The sample was peripheral blood. The CDR3 is CASSQDSEQFF. CDR3 DNA sequence: TGTGCCAGCAGCCAGGACTCAGAGCAGTTCTTC. The variable domain in full, with the rest retrieved from reference TRBV7-8 and TRBJ2-1, is GAGVSQSPRYKVAKRGQDVALRCDPISGHVSLFWYQQALGQGPEFLTYFQNEAQLDKSGLPSDRFFAERPEGSVSTLKIQRTQQEDSAVYLCASSQDSEQFFGPGTRLTVL.